This record looks at one T cell receptor beta chain sequence and its context. No antigen is known for it. Sequencing used immunoSEQ multiplex PCR; TCRdb keeps in-frame clones, though not all of them. The data hold about 94,000 clones, with 90% to 95% observed a single time. Time point denoted: cycle 4 day 1 (C4D1), after 6 weeks of nivolumab. Autologous stem cell transplantation was followed by relapse in every patient, and brentuximab vedotin exposure varied. The CDR3 has 17 amino acids. In germline, CDR1 is LGHNA, CDR2 YNFKEQ. V lost 2 bases to trimming and J lost 5 bases; unmatched junction nucleotides: 14. The sample is drawn from a study of PD-1 blockade in classical Hodgkin lymphoma. Study-wide results and caveats: Relapsed/refractory patients reportedly had the lowest baseline TCR diversity, below newly diagnosed patients, who were below healthy donors. Those patients who began receiving nivolumab less than 1 year after ASCT had lower diversity, and they were excluded. TCR diversity in CD4+, not CD8+, cells rose significantly by C4D1.

The sequenced sample was peripheral blood mononuclear cells (PBMCs), obtained before the fourth cycle of nivolumab. The sequence derives from a human donor with classical Hodgkin lymphoma. The chain recombines TRBV4-2 with TRBJ2-7; 8 bases are shared with TRBD1. CDR3 loop: CASSQFFRQGIMDEQYF. CDR3 DNA sequence: TGTGCCAGCAGCCAATTCTTCCGACAGGGGATAATGGACGAGCAGTACTTC.